The rows below give T cell receptor beta chains drawn from one sample of a study of cytomegalovirus exposure and HLA in healthy donors. Assay: immunoSEQ multiplex PCR; the TCRdb copy retains only in-frame clones and omits some. This table holds some 170,000 clones, around 96% found once. Sample: PBMCs. These TCRs come from a woman between 18 and 29 years old in good health and CMV-seronegative. Both conserved end residues are part of each CDR3. The D gene is left open where the match is weak. Size is omitted from some rows. Given values are once, few, many or a class for expanded clones.

v_gene,abundance,j_gene,d_gene,CDR3nt,CDR3aa
TRBV9,.,TRBJ2-2,TRBD2,TGTGCCAGCAGCGTAGCGGGGGGGAGCACCGGGGAGCTGTTTTTT,CASSVAGGSTGELFF
TRBV7-2,once,TRBJ2-3,TRBD2,TGTGCCAGCAGCTTAGGTCCCGGGACTAGCTCACGGCAGTATTTT,CASSLGPGTSSRQYF
TRBV4-1,.,TRBJ1-2,TRBD1,TGCGCCAGCAGCCGACTTGGACAGGGCGATGGCTACACCTTC,CASSRLGQGDGYTF
TRBV7-2,.,TRBJ2-1,TRBD2,TGTGCCAGCAGCTTAGGTCGCGAGCGGGATAGTATGTTCTTC,CASSLGRERDSMFF
TRBV4-3,.,TRBJ2-3,TRBD1,TGCGCCAGCAGCCAAGGGACAGGTGTTAGCACAGATACGCAGTATTTT,CASSQGTGVSTDTQYF
TRBV6-1,.,TRBJ1-2,TRBD1,TGTGCCAGCAGCGGAACGGGACAGTACTATGGCTACACCTTC,CASSGTGQYYGYTF
TRBV28,.,TRBJ1-1,.,TGTGCCAGCAGTTTACCCGGGGGGGAAGCTTTCTTT,CASSLPGGEAFF
TRBV7-3,.,TRBJ2-3,TRBD1,TGTGCCAGCAGCGCCATACAGGGGGTGAACACAGATACGCAGTATTTT,CASSAIQGVNTDTQYF
TRBV15,.,TRBJ2-2,TRBD2,TGTGCCACCAGCACTGGCGGGCGGGGGGCATACACCGGGGAGCTGTTTTTT,CATSTGGRGAYTGELFF
TRBV30,once,TRBJ2-5,TRBD1,TGTGCCTGGAGTCCCGGGACAGGGCAAGAGACCCAGTACTTC,CAWSPGTGQETQYF
TRBV4-1,.,TRBJ2-7,TRBD1,TGCGCCAGCAGCCAATTAATGGTAGGGGACAACAGGGGACCGAAGAGCTCCTACGAGCAGTACTTC,CASSQLMVGDNRGPKSSYEQYF
TRBV28,.,TRBJ2-3,TRBD2,TGTGCCAGCAGTTTATCAGTAGCGGGGGAAACAAGCACAGATACGCAGTATTTT,CASSLSVAGETSTDTQYF
TRBV7-3,.,TRBJ1-6,.,TGTGCCAGCAGCGCCGGTCTGAATTCACCCCTCCACTTT,CASSAGLNSPLHF
TRBV4-3,once,TRBJ2-5,TRBD2,TGCGCCAGCAGCCAAGATCGTTCGGGAGGGGGTGAGACCCAGTACTTC,CASSQDRSGGGETQYF
TRBV5-4,.,TRBJ2-6,.,TGTGCCAGCAGCTTTCCGGGAAACTCTGGGGCCAACGTCCTGACTTTC,CASSFPGNSGANVLTF
TRBV9,.,TRBJ2-7,TRBD2,TGTGCCAGCAGCGTGACTAGCGGGGGTGGCGAGCAGTACTTC,CASSVTSGGGEQYF
TRBV7-2,.,TRBJ1-3,TRBD1,TGTGCCAGCAGCCCCTTTAGGACAGGGGCAGCAGACACCATATATTTT,CASSPFRTGAADTIYF
TRBV5-1,.,TRBJ1-3,.,TGCGCCAGCAGCTTGGAACACGGAAACACCATATATTTT,CASSLEHGNTIYF
TRBV5-1,.,TRBJ2-5,.,TGCGCCAGCAGCTTCGGACAGATCGGGGTGTTGCGGGCAGAGACCCAGTACTTC,CASSFGQIGVLRAETQYF
TRBV11-2,.,TRBJ2-7,TRBD2,TGTGCCAGCAGCCCCTGGCCCCAAGCGGGGACCGCCTACGAGCAGTACTTC,CASSPWPQAGTAYEQYF
TRBV25-1,few,TRBJ1-5,.,TGTGCCAGCAGTGACAGGAGCAATCAGCCCCAGCATTTT,CASSDRSNQPQHF
TRBV11-2,.,TRBJ1-4,.,TGTGCCAGCGGTCTAACAGGAAGAACTAATGAAAAACTGTTTTTT,CASGLTGRTNEKLFF
TRBV5-4,.,TRBJ2-6,TRBD2,TGTGCCAGCAGCTTGGGGGACTATCTCTCTGGGGCCAACGTCCTGACTTTC,CASSLGDYLSGANVLTF